The 17 T cell receptor beta chains below all came from one sample that was sequenced in a study of shared clonotypes between healthy human individuals. Clones were sequenced by immunoSEQ multiplex PCR, and TCRdb holds only the in-frame ones, with some missing. The sample carries around 440,000 clones, roughly 80% recorded once. The sequencing input was PBMCs. The receptors stem from a woman aged 40-49 years in good health. Some clones in this sample may be carry-over from other donors' samples.

This clone came up once. Other DNA sequences within the sample encode an identical CDR3. This chain uses TRBV27 with TRBJ1-2; no reliable D call. The germline V and J ends were trimmed by 6 bases and 0 bases, with 8 bases remaining between them. Germline-derived CDR1 and CDR2 are MNHEY and SMNVEV (reference sequence). The CDR3 extends over 13 amino acids. CDR3 DNA: TGTGCCAGCAGCCTCAGATCTAACTATGGCTACACCTTC. It is translated as CASSLRSNYGYTF.

The chain combines TRBV30 with TRBJ1-2, with D possibly being TRBD1 (5 bases). This CDR3 contains 13 residues. V lost 5 bases and J 7 bases, leaving 17 bases between the germline ends. The germline V gene has CDR1 GTSNPN and CDR2 SVGIG (reference sequence). The CDR3 bases are TGTGCCTGGTCGGGACGGGGGTCTGGTGGCTACACCTTC. As protein: CAWSGRGSGGYTF. Full variable domain (outside the CDR3, taken from reference TRBV30 and TRBJ1-2): SQTIHQWPATLVQPVGSPLSLECTVEGTSNPNLYWYRQAAGRGLQLLFYSVGIGQISSEVPQNLSASRPQDRQFILSSKKLLLSDSGFYLCAWSGRGSGGYTFGSGTRLTVV.

The chain combines TRBV30 with TRBJ2-7; 7 bases line up with TRBD2. The V and J ends lost 0 bases and 1 base, in that order; junction bases with no gene match: 6. Germline V gives CDR1 GTSNPN, CDR2 SVGIG (reference sequence). The length of the CDR3 is 15 residues. CDR3 in DNA: TGTGCCTGGAGTGTACAGGTGGGAGGGTCCTACGAGCAGTACTTC. It yields the protein CAWSVQVGGSYEQYF.

With regard to this clone: Being one base from a much bigger clone, this may be a read error. Different DNA sequences within this sample yield the same CDR3. V is TRBV11-2 and J is TRBJ2-5; TRBD2 matches at 7 bases. Germline CDR1 reads SGHAT; CDR2 reads FQNNGV. Trimming removed 6 bases from V and 2 bases from J; junction bases left unmatched: 6. This CDR3 contains 14 residues. CDR3 in DNA: TGTGCCAGCAGTCCGGGGGGTCGTCAAGAGACCCAGTACTTC. Protein product: CASSPGGRQETQYF.

This clone was seen only a few times. The chain couples TRBV2 to TRBJ2-7; D remains unclear. V lost 5 bases to trimming and J lost 7 bases, with 6 bases between them. Germline lookup yields CDR1 SNHLY and CDR2 FYNNEI. The CDR3 is made up of 10 amino acids. The CDR3 here is CASSIWEQYF. CDR3 sequence (DNA): TGTGCCAGCAGTATCTGGGAGCAGTACTTC.

V usage is TRBV5-4 and J usage is TRBJ1-1; tentative D call: TRBD1 (5 bases). Germline CDR1 SGHNT, CDR2 YYREEE (reference sequence). The V and J ends lost 0 bases and 1 base respectively, with 10 bases between them. The CDR3 runs 15 residues. CDR3 DNA: TGTGCCAGCAGCTTGGGACAGCCGCCGAACACTGAAGCTTTCTTT. This translates into CASSLGQPPNTEAFF.

This rearrangement joins TRBV6-6 to TRBJ1-5, with D hard to call. Germline V lookup: CDR1 MNHNY, CDR2 SVGAGI (reference sequence). Deletions cut 6 bases from V and 0 bases from J, with 12 bases between. There are 15 residues in the CDR3. CDR3 DNA: TGTGCCAGCAGCCAGGTTGGATATAGCAATCAGCCCCAGCATTTT. Amino acids: CASSQVGYSNQPQHF.

The gene calls are TRBV27 and TRBJ2-5, with D perhaps matching TRBD1 or TRBD2 (5 bases each). The CDR3 consists of 15 residues. The V end was cut by 0 bases, the J end by 2 bases, with 10 bases between. Germline V gives CDR1 MNHEY, CDR2 SMNVEV (reference sequence). This CDR3 reads CASSLSRQRQETQYF. CDR3 nucleotide sequence: TGTGCCAGCAGTTTATCCAGACAGCGGCAAGAGACCCAGTACTTC.

This clone has more than one count but fewer than ten. The V gene is TRBV5-1, the J gene TRBJ1-2; D is uncertain. The germline V gene has CDR1 SGHRS and CDR2 YFSETQ. Trimming shortened V by 5 bases and J by 3 bases, and 11 bases separated the two germline ends. This CDR3 spans 13 amino acids. The CDR3 sequence is CASRWTGDYGYTF. The CDR3 nucleotides read TGCGCCAGCAGATGGACGGGCGACTATGGCTACACCTTC.

In its sample, this clone was seen once. This chain connects TRBV6-6 to TRBJ2-5; D not resolved. V was pared by 5 bases and J by 7 bases, with 11 bases between. This CDR3 has 12 amino acids. Germline loops: CDR1 MNHNY, CDR2 SVGAGI (reference sequence). For the CDR3, the DNA is TGTGCCAGCAGTCCCCCGGACGGGACCCAGTACTTC. It specifies CASSPPDGTQYF.

About this clone: This same CDR3 is encoded by further DNA sequences in the sample. The chain recombines TRBV29-1 with TRBJ2-5; 12 positions match TRBD2. The V gene end was trimmed by 4 bases and the J gene end by 4 bases; junction bases not matched to a gene: 1. Per the germline V gene, CDR1 is SQVTM and CDR2 is ANQGSEA. The length of the CDR3 is 13 residues. The chain's CDR3 is CSVGGLAGETQYF. CDR3 nucleotide sequence: TGCAGCGTTGGGGGACTAGCGGGAGAGACCCAGTACTTC.

Details on this clone: The junction departs from the called germline gene at one end, perhaps through a read error. The chain links TRBV30 to TRBJ2-3, with 7 positions matching TRBD1. Looked up from germline, CDR1 is GTSNPN and CDR2 is SVGIG (reference sequence). The CDR3 runs to 14 residues. Here the CDR3 DNA reads TGTGCCTGGAGTCCGGGACATGGGACAGTTACGCAGTATTTT. Translated, it gives CAWSPGHGTVTQYF.

The V gene is TRBV5-6, the J gene TRBJ2-3; D perhaps matches TRBD1 (5 bases). There are 15 residues in the CDR3. The V end lost 2 bases, the J end lost 6 bases, and 16 bases lay between the germline ends. Germline assignment: CDR1 SGHDT and CDR2 YYEEEE. This chain's CDR3 is CASSFQGHRVDTQYF. The CDR3 coding sequence is TGTGCCAGCAGCTTCCAGGGTCATCGTGTGGATACGCAGTATTTT.

This sequence joins TRBV4-1 and TRBJ1-1; D call uncertain. CDR1 is MGHRA and CDR2 is YSYEKL in the germline V gene. CDR3 length: 13 residues. Trimming removed 5 bases from V and 1 base from J, with 8 bases in between. CDR3 in amino acids: CASSKGRNTEAFF. The CDR3 region has the DNA TGCGCCAGCAGCAAAGGACGGAACACTGAAGCTTTCTTT.

This rearrangement joins TRBV5-1 to TRBJ2-7; D gene uncertain. CDR3 size: 12 residues. V was shortened by 4 bases and J by 6 bases, with 11 bases between the two germline ends. Per germline, CDR1 SGHRS and CDR2 YFSETQ. DNA of the CDR3: TGCGCCAGCAGCGTGGATATCCGCGAGCAGTACTTC. Its protein product is CASSVDIREQYF.

The J gene is TRBJ2-7, the V gene TRBV28; D may match TRBD1 or TRBD2 (7 bases each). Germline-derived CDR1 and CDR2 are MDHEN and SYDVKM. Trimming pared 7 bases from V and 2 bases from J, leaving 18 bases between. CDR3 size: 15 residues. Written as DNA, the CDR3 is TGTGCCAGCAATCCGCCAGGGGGGGGGACCTACGAGCAGTACTTC. It specifies CASNPPGGGTYEQYF.

This sequence joins TRBV6-4 and TRBJ1-1; 9 bases are a match to TRBD1. V lost 7 bases to trimming and J lost 1 base; unmatched junction nucleotides: 7. CDR1 is MRHNA, CDR2 SNTAGT, per germline. The CDR3 is 15 amino acids. This CDR3 reads CASIAPGQGNTEAFF. The CDR3 region has the DNA TGTGCCAGCATTGCCCCGGGACAGGGGAACACTGAAGCTTTCTTT.